The 26 T cell receptor beta chains presented below share a single source sample, sequenced in a study of cytomegalovirus exposure and HLA in healthy donors. The PCR was carried out with 60 Vbeta primers and 13 Jbeta primers. Repertoires were generated with immunoSEQ multiplex PCR, while TCRdb's copy carries only in-frame clones and drops some. The sample carries about 120,000 clones, around 81% recorded once. The sequenced sample consisted of PBMCs. The source of these receptors is a young woman in good health and CMV-seronegative.

This clone was seen a single time. The rearrangement joins TRBV27 to TRBJ2-7; D is possibly TRBD2 (7 bases). This CDR3 is 17 amino acids long. The V and J ends lost 7 bases and 3 bases respectively, with 25 bases between them. From germline, CDR1 is MNHEY and CDR2 SMNVEV (reference sequence). This CDR3 is CASNNRGGGKMGYEQYF. Here the CDR3 DNA reads TGTGCCAGCAACAATAGGGGGGGCGGTAAGATGGGCTACGAGCAGTACTTC.

The genes are TRBV5-1 and TRBJ1-5, with 8 bases that match TRBD1. The CDR3 contains 13 residues. Germline values: CDR1 SGHRS, CDR2 YFSETQ. V was pared by 4 bases and J by 5 bases, with 2 bases of the junction left unmatched. The CDR3 DNA reads TGCGCCAGCAGCAAGGGACAGGATCAGCCCCAGCATTTT. Its translation is CASSKGQDQPQHF.

The table lists this clone with a few counts. CDR3 sequence (DNA): TGTGCCAGCAGCCTACCTAGCGGGAGTGTCACAGATACGCAGTATTTT. Translation: CASSLPSGSVTDTQYF. V usage is TRBV11-2 and J usage is TRBJ2-3; 10 nucleotides line up with TRBD2. The CDR3 contains 16 residues. V shed 5 bases, J shed 2 bases, and the junction held 7 bases outside the gene matches. Per the germline V gene, CDR1 is SGHAT and CDR2 is FQNNGV.

J is TRBJ2-3 and V is TRBV18, with 10 bases matching TRBD2. The CDR3 extends over 15 amino acids. Per germline, CDR1 KGHSH and CDR2 LQKENI. The V segment lost 5 bases and the J segment 2 bases; nucleotides outside the gene matches: 4. The CDR3, as DNA: TGTGCCAGCTCAAGACTAGCGGGTATCACAGATACGCAGTATTTT. It yields the protein CASSRLAGITDTQYF.

The J gene is TRBJ2-1, the V gene TRBV27; D is possibly TRBD2 (5 bases). Between the trimmed V and J ends, which lost 8 bases and 6 bases, there was a span of 14 bases. The CDR3 extends over 13 amino acids. Germline lookup yields CDR1 MNHEY and CDR2 SMNVEV (reference sequence). The CDR3 reads CASGSLAPNEQFF. The CDR3 DNA follows: TGTGCCAGCGGAAGCCTAGCCCCCAATGAGCAGTTCTTC.

This clone was recorded only once. The chain uses TRBV7-8 and TRBJ1-3, with D uncertain. CDR3 length equals 14 residues. Looked up from germline, CDR1 is SGHVS and CDR2 is FQNEAQ. V was pared by 3 bases and J by 2 bases, with 8 bases between. CDR3 protein: CASSLDFAGNTIYF. CDR3 nucleotides: TGTGCCAGCAGCTTGGACTTCGCTGGAAACACCATATATTTT.

V is TRBV4-3 and J is TRBJ2-2, with TRBD2 matching 12 bases. In germline, CDR1 is LGHNA, CDR2 YSLEER. The CDR3 sequence is 16 residues long. Trimming at V came to 3 bases and at J to 5 bases, leaving 4 bases not matched to a gene. The chain's CDR3 is CASSQTSGRDTGELFF. CDR3 bases: TGCGCCAGCAGCCAGACTAGCGGGAGAGATACCGGGGAGCTGTTTTTT.

The gene calls are TRBV19 and TRBJ1-2; D remains ambiguous. The CDR3 covers 13 residues. Germline CDR1 reads LNHDA; CDR2 reads SQIVND (reference sequence). Trimming removed 5 bases from V and 3 bases from J, with 10 bases in between. CDR3 nucleotide sequence: TGTGCCAGTAGTTCTGCGGGCCACTATGGCTACACCTTC. Translation gives CASSSAGHYGYTF.

In DNA, the CDR3 is TGTGCCAGCAGGAGACAGGGAGCTGGAACGCAGTATTTT. Its translation: CASRRQGAGTQYF. This chain joins TRBV5-6 and TRBJ2-3, with 7 bases fitting TRBD1. The CDR3 extends over 13 amino acids. CDR1 is SGHDT, CDR2 YYEEEE, per germline. J lost 9 bases, V lost 5 bases, and 9 bases had no gene match.

This clone was observed a few times. This rearrangement joins TRBV18 to TRBJ1-5; 7 bases align to TRBD1. Trimming at V came to 6 bases and at J to 2 bases, leaving 7 bases not matched to a gene. Germline loops: CDR1 KGHSH, CDR2 LQKENI. This CDR3 comprises 15 residues. CDR3 DNA sequence: TGTGCCAGCTCGCTAACTACAGGGGGCAATCAGCCCCAGCATTTT. Amino acids: CASSLTTGGNQPQHF.

The chain links TRBV14 to TRBJ1-2, with D hard to call. Germline values: CDR1 SGHDN, CDR2 FVKESK. The length of the CDR3 is 13 residues. The germline V and J ends were trimmed by 4 bases and 5 bases, with 11 bases remaining between them. The CDR3 bases are TGTGCCAGCAGCCCAGTCAGATCTTATGGCTACACCTTC. Its translation: CASSPVRSYGYTF.

The chain uses TRBV25-1 and TRBJ1-4; weak D call: TRBD1 (5 bases). CDR3 length: 10 residues. The germline gives CDR1 MGHDK, CDR2 SYGVNS. V was trimmed by 8 bases and J by 8 bases, leaving 6 bases between them. The CDR3 coding sequence is TGTGCCAGCCGGGGGGAAAAACTGTTTTTT. This encodes CASRGEKLFF.

V usage is TRBV28 and J usage is TRBJ1-5; D is unclear. V shed 2 bases and J shed 7 bases, with 12 bases lying between them. The CDR3 covers 14 residues. CDR1 and CDR2 (germline): MDHEN, SYDVKM. CDR3 loop: CASSLGSSGQPQHF. The CDR3 bases are TGTGCCAGCAGTTTAGGGTCATCCGGGCAGCCCCAGCATTTT.

The chain employs TRBV28 and TRBJ2-2, with 9 bases identical to TRBD1. V gave up 3 bases and J gave up 5 bases; unmatched junction bases: 1. Per germline, CDR1 MDHEN and CDR2 SYDVKM. This CDR3 spans 14 amino acids. CDR3 nucleotide sequence: TGTGCCAGCAGTTTCGGACAGGGGACCGGGGAGCTGTTTTTT. Its protein is CASSFGQGTGELFF.

The chain links TRBV7-9 to TRBJ2-1; 13 bases map to TRBD2. The germline V gene has CDR1 SEHNR and CDR2 FQNEAQ (reference sequence). The V gene end was trimmed by 5 bases and the J gene end by 6 bases; junction bases not matched to a gene: 4. The CDR3 extends over 15 amino acids. The CDR3 DNA reads TGTGCCAGCAGCGCACTAGCGGGAGGGCCCAATGAGCAGTTCTTC. Residues: CASSALAGGPNEQFF.

The chain couples TRBV30 to TRBJ2-3; TRBD2 matches 9 bases. V lost 5 bases, J lost 4 bases, and 13 bases stayed unmatched. The CDR3 extends over 16 amino acids. Germline V gene lookup returns CDR1 GTSNPN and CDR2 SVGIG (reference sequence). The CDR3 region is CAWLGGGGSYPDTQYF. The DNA for the CDR3 is TGTGCCTGGCTCGGCGGGGGGGGTTCGTATCCAGATACGCAGTATTTT.

This chain connects TRBV19 to TRBJ1-1, with D possibly TRBD1 on 5 matching bases. This CDR3 comprises 13 residues. Trimming removed 10 bases from V and 2 bases from J, with 14 bases in between. Germline V lookup: CDR1 LNHDA, CDR2 SQIVND (reference sequence). CDR3 region: CATATERNTEAFF. The CDR3 nucleotides are TGTGCCACCGCGACAGAAAGAAACACTGAAGCTTTCTTT.

The chain joins TRBV6-4 to TRBJ1-1, with 8 nucleotides matching TRBD1. Trimming removed 6 bases from V and 6 bases from J; junction bases left unmatched: 6. This CDR3 region has 13 residues. CDR1 is MRHNA and CDR2 is SNTAGT in the germline V gene. The CDR3 DNA is TGTGCCAGCAGAGATCAGGACAGGGCTGAAGCTTTCTTT. Translating it yields CASRDQDRAEAFF.

The chain combines TRBV9 with TRBJ1-2, with TRBD1 matching 12 bases. J lost 5 bases, V lost 3 bases, and 14 bases had no gene match. The germline V gene has CDR1 SGDLS and CDR2 YYNGEE. This CDR3 is built from 18 residues. Here the CDR3 DNA reads TGTGCCAGCAGCGAAAGCCCCGGGACAGGGGGCGAGGAGTATGGCTACACCTTC. This sequence encodes CASSESPGTGGEEYGYTF.

The rearrangement joins TRBV7-2 to TRBJ2-1, with 9 positions matching TRBD2. This CDR3 contains 16 residues. The V gene's germline CDR1 is SGHTA and CDR2 FQGNSA. Trimming took 0 bases from V and 5 from J; bases not matched to a gene: 5. CDR3 DNA: TGTGCCAGCAGCTTAGCTACTAGCGGGTTCGACAATGAGCAGTTCTTC. Translation gives CASSLATSGFDNEQFF.

The chain employs TRBV18 and TRBJ2-3; 12 nucleotides match TRBD1. Germline V gene lookup returns CDR1 KGHSH and CDR2 LQKENI. The V and J ends lost 3 bases and 5 bases, in that order; junction bases with no gene match: 6. The CDR3 covers 16 residues. Here the CDR3 reads CASSPYGTGGKDTQYF. CDR3 sequence (DNA): TGTGCCAGCTCACCTTACGGGACAGGGGGCAAAGATACGCAGTATTTT.

This clone was detected once. The chain couples TRBV4-1 to TRBJ2-1; D call uncertain. Trimming removed 2 bases from V and 4 bases from J, with 9 bases in between. The V gene's germline CDR1 is MGHRA and CDR2 YSYEKL. The length of the CDR3 is 14 residues. This CDR3 is CASSQPPLYNEQFF. The CDR3 DNA follows: TGCGCCAGCAGCCAACCCCCTCTGTACAATGAGCAGTTCTTC.

This clone was seen only a few times. V and J are TRBV7-9 and TRBJ2-5, with 11 bases identical to TRBD2. The trim removed 5 bases at V and 3 bases at J, leaving 2 bases unmatched. CDR3 length: 14 residues. Germline loops: CDR1 SEHNR, CDR2 FQNEAQ (reference sequence). CDR3 amino acids: CASSDSGGEETQYF. CDR3 coding DNA: TGTGCCAGCAGCGATAGCGGGGGGGAAGAGACCCAGTACTTC.

V gene TRBV28 combines with J gene TRBJ2-1, with TRBD2 matching over 7 bases. CDR1 and CDR2 from the germline V gene are MDHEN and SYDVKM. The CDR3 has 14 residues. After removal of 8 bases from V and 0 bases from J, the junction contained 4 bases not matched to a gene. CDR3 sequence: CASLPGGSYNEQFF. In DNA, the CDR3 is TGTGCCAGCTTGCCGGGAGGCTCCTACAATGAGCAGTTCTTC.

Details on this clone: One junction end disagrees with the germline gene, perhaps due to a read error. In the same sample, other DNA sequences code for this CDR3. The rearrangement joins TRBV5-1 to TRBJ2-7, with D maybe TRBD1 (6 bases). This CDR3 comprises 13 residues. Germline loops: CDR1 SGHRS, CDR2 YFSETQ. The CDR3 here is CASSSGGSYEQYF. CDR3 in DNA: TGCGCCAGTTCCAGTGGGGGCTCCTACGAGCAGTACTTT.

J is TRBJ2-5 and V is TRBV18; 8 nucleotides agree with TRBD1. This CDR3 region has 15 residues. Germline values: CDR1 KGHSH, CDR2 LQKENI. V was clipped by 5 bases and J by 4 bases; unmatched bases: 9. The CDR3 reads CASSTSTGVIETQYF. DNA for the CDR3: TGTGCCAGCTCAACATCGACAGGGGTAATAGAGACCCAGTACTTC.